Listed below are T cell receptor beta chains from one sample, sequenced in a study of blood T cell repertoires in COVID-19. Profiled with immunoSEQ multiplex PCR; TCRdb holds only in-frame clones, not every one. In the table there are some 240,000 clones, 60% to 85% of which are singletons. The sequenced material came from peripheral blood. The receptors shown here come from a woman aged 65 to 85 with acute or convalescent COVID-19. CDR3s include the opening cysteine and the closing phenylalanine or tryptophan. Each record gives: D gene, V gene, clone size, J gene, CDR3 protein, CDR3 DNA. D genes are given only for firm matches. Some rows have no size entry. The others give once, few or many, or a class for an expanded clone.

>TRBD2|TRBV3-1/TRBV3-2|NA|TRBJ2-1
CASSQRLAGGALYNEQFF
TGTGCCAGCAGCCAACGACTAGCGGGGGGCGCACTCTACAATGAGCAGTTCTTC
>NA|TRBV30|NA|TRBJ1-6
CAWMEITYNSPLHF
TGTGCCTGGATGGAGATTACCTATAATTCACCCCTCCACTTT
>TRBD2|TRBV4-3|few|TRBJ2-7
CASSQGITSGGASYEQYF
TGCGCCAGCAGCCAAGGGATCACTAGCGGGGGGGCCTCCTACGAGCAGTACTTC
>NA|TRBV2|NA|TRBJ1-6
CASSEWHDNSPLHF
TGTGCCAGCAGTGAATGGCACGATAATTCACCCCTCCACTTT
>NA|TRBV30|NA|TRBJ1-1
CACLMPGGTEAFF
TGTGCCTGTTTAATGCCGGGGGGCACTGAAGCTTTCTTT
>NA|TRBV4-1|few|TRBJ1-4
CASSQDQEKLFF
TGCGCCAGCAGCCAAGATCAGGAAAAACTGTTTTTT
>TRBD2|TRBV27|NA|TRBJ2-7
CASSRGVTYEQYF
TGTGCCAGCTCTCGGGGGGTGACCTACGAGCAGTACTTC
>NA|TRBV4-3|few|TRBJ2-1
CASSQESVAVNEQFF
TGCGCCAGCAGCCAAGAATCCGTAGCGGTTAATGAGCAGTTCTTC
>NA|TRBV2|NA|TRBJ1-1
CASHRAPNTEAFF
TGTGCCAGTCACAGGGCCCCTAACACTGAAGCTTTCTTT
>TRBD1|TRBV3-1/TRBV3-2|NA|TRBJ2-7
CASSPRDSYEQYF
TGTGCCAGCAGCCCTCGGGACAGCTACGAGCAGTACTTC
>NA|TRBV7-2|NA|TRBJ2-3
CASSRASVASTDTQYF
TGTGCCAGCAGCCGCGCTAGCGTCGCTAGCACAGATACGCAGTATTTT
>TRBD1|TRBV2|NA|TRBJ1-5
CASSEALGQGNQPQHF
TGTGCCAGCAGTGAAGCGCTCGGACAGGGAAATCAGCCCCAGCATTTT
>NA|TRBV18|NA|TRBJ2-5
CASSPSQTSVETQYF
TGTGCCAGCTCACCGAGTCAGACATCCGTGGAGACCCAGTACTTC
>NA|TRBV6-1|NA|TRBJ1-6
CASSEIPRSPLHF
TGTGCCAGCAGTGAAATCCCCCGTTCACCCCTCCACTTT
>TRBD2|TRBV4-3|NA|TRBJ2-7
CASSQASGGAYEQYF
TGCGCCAGCAGCCAGGCGAGCGGGGGGGCCTACGAGCAGTACTTC
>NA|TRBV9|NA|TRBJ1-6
CASSPTAYNSPLHF
TGTGCCAGCAGCCCCACAGCCTATAATTCACCCCTCCACTTT
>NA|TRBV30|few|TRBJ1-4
CAWNTPGEGGEKLFF
TGTGCCTGGAATACGCCAGGGGAGGGGGGTGAAAAACTGTTTTTT
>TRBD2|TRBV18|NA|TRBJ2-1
CASSGRELDEQFF
TGTGCCAGCTCCGGGAGGGAATTAGATGAGCAGTTCTTC
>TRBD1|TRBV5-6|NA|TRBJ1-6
CASSSTGVWSYNSPLHF
TGTGCCAGCAGCTCTACAGGGGTTTGGTCCTATAATTCACCCCTCCACTTT
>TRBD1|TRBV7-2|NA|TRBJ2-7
CASSHTGTVYEQYF
TGTGCCAGCAGTCATACAGGGACAGTCTACGAGCAGTACTTC
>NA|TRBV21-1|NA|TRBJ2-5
CASSKDRQGPLRTGFETQYF
TGTGCCAGCAGCAAGGATCGACAGGGTCCACTAAGGACAGGGTTTGAGACCCAGTACTTC
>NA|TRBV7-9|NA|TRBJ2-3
CASSLGAADTQYF
TGTGCCAGCAGCTTAGGAGCGGCAGATACGCAGTATTTT
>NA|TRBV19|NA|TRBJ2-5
CASSIGRWETQYF
TGTGCCAGTAGTATAGGCAGGTGGGAGACCCAGTACTTC
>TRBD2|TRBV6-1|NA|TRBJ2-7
CASSESGLGEQYF
TGTGCCAGCAGTGAATCGGGACTAGGCGAGCAGTACTTC
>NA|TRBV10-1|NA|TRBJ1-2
CASSGTVGGGYTF
TGCGCCAGCAGTGGGACAGTCGGTGGTGGCTACACCTTC
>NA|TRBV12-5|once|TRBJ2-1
CASGDYISNNEQFF
TGTGCTAGTGGTGACTACATATCAAACAATGAGCAGTTCTTC
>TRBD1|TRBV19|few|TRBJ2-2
CATTNQDRGTPGELFF
TGTGCCACCACTAACCAAGACAGGGGTACTCCCGGGGAGCTGTTTTTT
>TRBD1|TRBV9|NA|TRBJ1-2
CASSIQGAHNYGYTF
TGTGCCAGCAGCATCCAGGGGGCGCACAACTATGGCTACACCTTC
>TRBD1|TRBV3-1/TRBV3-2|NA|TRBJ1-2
CASRQGAGGYTF
TGTGCCAGCAGACAGGGGGCCGGTGGCTACACCTTC
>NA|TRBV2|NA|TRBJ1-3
CASSEGLSGNTIYF
TGTGCCAGCAGTGAGGGACTCTCTGGAAACACCATATATTTT
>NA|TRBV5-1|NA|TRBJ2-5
CASSLVGGVQETQYF
TGCGCCAGCAGCTTGGTTGGGGGCGTTCAAGAGACCCAGTACTTC
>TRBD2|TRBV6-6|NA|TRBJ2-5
CASSYTLGGQETQYF
TGTGCCAGCAGTTACACCCTCGGGGGGCAAGAGACCCAGTACTTC
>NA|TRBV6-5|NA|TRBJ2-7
CASSSRLYYEQYF
TGTGCCAGCAGCTCGAGGCTTTATTACGAGCAGTACTTC
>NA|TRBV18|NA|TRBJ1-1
CASSPAVISAAEAFF
TGTGCCAGCTCACCAGCCGTCATTAGCGCCGCTGAAGCTTTCTTT
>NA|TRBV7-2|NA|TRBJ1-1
CASSLQHNTEAFF
TGTGCCAGCAGCCTGCAACATAACACTGAAGCTTTCTTT
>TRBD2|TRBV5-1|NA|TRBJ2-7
CASNPGTSGGRSSYEQYF
TGCGCCAGCAACCCCGGGACTAGCGGGGGCCGGAGCTCCTACGAGCAGTACTTC